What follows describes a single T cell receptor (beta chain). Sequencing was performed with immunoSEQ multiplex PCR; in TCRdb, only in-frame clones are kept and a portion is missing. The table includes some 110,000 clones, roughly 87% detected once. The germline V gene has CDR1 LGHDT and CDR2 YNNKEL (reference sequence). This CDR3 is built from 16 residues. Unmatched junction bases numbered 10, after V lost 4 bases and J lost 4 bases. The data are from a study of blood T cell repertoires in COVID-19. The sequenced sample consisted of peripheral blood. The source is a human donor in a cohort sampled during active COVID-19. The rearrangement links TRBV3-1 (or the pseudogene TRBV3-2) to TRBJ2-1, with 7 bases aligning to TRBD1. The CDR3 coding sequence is TGTGCCAGCAGCCCATCTCCGGGACAGCCTTACAATGAGCAGTTCTTC. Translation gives CASSPSPGQPYNEQFF.